Given below is one TCR beta chain in context. Its target is unknown. At one end, the junction sequence differs from germline, possibly due to a read error. These data come from a study of CD8+CD57+ T cells in acquired aplastic anemia. Looking at the study overall: DNA per sorted CD4+ or CD8+ sample ranged roughly 0.19 to 30 ug, averaging roughly 3.5 ug. Regarding the study as a whole: Around 29 shared CD8+ CDR3s appeared highly expressed within patients' immunodominant clones. CD8+ Simpson's diversity did not differ significantly between patients and controls.

Patients included in sequencing had previously demonstrated CD8+CD57+ cell expansion by flow cytometry. Severe acquired aplastic anemia was present in all patients. The length of the CDR3 is 15 residues. Germline V lookup: CDR1 SEHNR, CDR2 FQNEAQ (reference sequence). Genomic DNA served as template for TCR beta VDJ and CDR3 profiling. In TCRdb, the reads were re-called with MiXCR into one record per CDR3 protein. The sample has 200,000 to 250,000 distinct CDR3 sequences, around 45% seen once. The origin of this receptor is a human donor with aplastic anemia. The J gene is TRBJ2-7, the V gene TRBV7-9; 8 bases line up with TRBD1. Sequences were obtained from sorted CD4+, CD8+, or CD8+CD57+ T cells (not recorded which) from PBMCs. As DNA, the CDR3 is TGCGCCAGCAGCTTGAAGGCGGACAGGGCCTACGAGCAGTACTTC. Amino acid sequence: CASSLKADRAYEQYF.